The rows below give T cell receptor beta chains drawn from one sample of a study of blood T cells in healthy people across ages. TCRdb re-analysed the 5' RACE reads in MiXCR, keeping a single row per CDR3 protein. The sample has about 1,600,000 distinct CDR3 sequences, roughly 40% seen once; the top ten hold roughly 7.7%. Sequences were obtained from blood. The receptors come from a woman between 18 and 29 years old in good health. The CDR3 runs from the conserved cysteine through the conserved F or W. The D gene is left open where the match is weak. For some rows the clone size is stated as once, few or many, or as a class when expanded; others skip it.

J	V	D	size	CDR3
TRBJ2-7	TRBV4-1	NA	NA	CASSHFRGSYEQYF
TRBJ1-4	TRBV6-1	NA	few	CASTVGWEKLFF
TRBJ1-5	TRBV28	TRBD1	NA	CASRPRDRGNQPQHF
TRBJ2-3	TRBV7-2	NA	NA	CASSLSAQGRRTDTQYF
TRBJ1-6	TRBV27	TRBD1	few	CASSPTGTGSRSPLHF
TRBJ1-2	TRBV29-1	TRBD1	NA	CSVTSGTGPLGYTF
NA	TRBV6-5	TRBD2	NA	CASSYLGGGSYNEQYF
TRBJ2-6	TRBV28	TRBD2	NA	CASSLAGLNSGANVLTF
TRBJ2-2	TRBV7-9	TRBD2	few	CASSLSPGLAGGTGELFF
TRBJ2-5	TRBV14	TRBD2	NA	CASSQGLAVYQETQYF